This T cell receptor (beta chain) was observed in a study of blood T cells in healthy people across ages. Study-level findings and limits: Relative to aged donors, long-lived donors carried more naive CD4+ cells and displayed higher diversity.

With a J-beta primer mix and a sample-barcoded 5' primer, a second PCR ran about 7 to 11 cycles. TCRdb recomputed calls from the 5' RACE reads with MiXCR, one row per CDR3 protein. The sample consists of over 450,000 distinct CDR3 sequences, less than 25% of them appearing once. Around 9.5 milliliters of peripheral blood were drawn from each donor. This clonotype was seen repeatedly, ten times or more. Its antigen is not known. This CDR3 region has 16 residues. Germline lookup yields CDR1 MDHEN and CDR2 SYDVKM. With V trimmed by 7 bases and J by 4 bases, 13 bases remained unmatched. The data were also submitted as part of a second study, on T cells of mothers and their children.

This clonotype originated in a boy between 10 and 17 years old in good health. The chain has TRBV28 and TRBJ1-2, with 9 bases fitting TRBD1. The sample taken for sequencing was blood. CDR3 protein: CASTIAGDREIYGYTF. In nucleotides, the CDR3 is TGTGCCAGCACAATCGCAGGGGACAGGGAAATCTATGGCTACACCTTC.